This TCR beta chain appears in the sequencing data of a study of identical twins. General study points: For cord blood, abundant beta clonotypes had fewer insertions, unlike memory repertoires, which showed none.

On this clonotype itself: The target antigen is unknown.

Healthy Caucasians were all of the donors. Template switching (which added a universal primer site) was used, and cDNA carried unique molecular identifiers. Each CDR3 protein gets one entry after TCRdb re-called the 5' RACE reads with MiXCR. This table has 1.5 million to 2 million distinct CDR3 sequences, around 33% appearing once. The material sequenced was cord blood. The receptor was isolated from a newborn girl in good health.

This CDR3 reads CASRPGTGSGYTF. The CDR3 nucleotides read TGTGCCAGCAGGCCAGGGACAGGGTCTGGCTACACCTTC. V gene TRBV12-3 or TRBV12-4 combines with J gene TRBJ1-2, with 9 bases that match TRBD1. V dropped 6 bases and J dropped 7; count of bases not matched to a gene: 6. The CDR3 consists of 13 residues.